The sequence of this T cell receptor beta chain was determined in a study of T cells in localized non-small cell lung cancer. With regard to this clone: Its cognate antigen is unknown.

Libraries were prepared by immunoSEQ multiplex PCR; TCRdb keeps only in-frame clonotypes and omits some of them. This sample has around 94,000 clones, with 80% to 90% found just once. Study-level points and caveats: Sequencing was limited to one tumor region, leaving the possibility of heterogeneity open. A raised T cell density in blood coincided with lengthier overall survival. Adjacent lung held a median around 56 of the top 100 tumor clones.

The sequence was obtained from a man aged 40 to 70 with stage I squamous cell lung carcinoma. Sequencing used peripheral blood, obtained before any cancer treatment.

Written as DNA, the CDR3 is TGTGCCAGCAGTGGAAAGCGGAGCTCCTACGAGCAGTACTTC. This translates into CASSGKRSSYEQYF. The chain joins TRBV2 to TRBJ2-7; D perhaps matches TRBD2 (5 bases). Germline V gene lookup returns CDR1 SNHLY and CDR2 FYNNEI. Trimming shortened V by 4 bases and J by 0 bases, and 10 bases separated the two germline ends. The CDR3 consists of 14 residues.